This is a list of T cell receptor beta chains from one sample in a study of vaccination and CD4 T cells after COVID-19. TCRdb recomputed calls from the PCR reads with MiXCR, one row per CDR3 protein. Among about 16,000 distinct CDR3 sequences listed, roughly 54% were seen once. No antigen is known for these receptors. Sequenced here: CD4+ T cells from blood, cultured in vitro, sampled about 7 months after SARS-CoV-2 vaccination. The origin of the receptors is a human donor who had recovered from COVID-19. Both conserved end residues are part of each CDR3. A D gene is named only where the DNA matches it firmly. The size of a clone is reported for some rows only, either as once, few or many, or as a class for expanded clones.

>TRBJ2-5|NA|TRBV7-7|NA
TGTGCTAGCAGTTACTCCCTTATAGAGACCCAGTACTTC
CASSYSLIETQYF
>TRBJ2-7|NA|TRBV11-3|NA
TGTGCCAGCAGCTCAGGGGTAAGCTCCTACGAGCAGTACTTC
CASSSGVSSYEQYF
>TRBJ2-5|TRBD1|TRBV4-3|once
TGCGCCAGCAGCAAAACAGGGGAGGAGACCCAGTACTTC
CASSKTGEETQYF
>TRBJ2-1|TRBD2|TRBV28|few
TGTGCCAGCAGAATAGGACTAGCGGGGGTTAGGGCTGAGCAGTTCTTC
CASRIGLAGVRAEQFF
>TRBJ1-1|TRBD1|TRBV10-3|NA
TGTGCCAGCCGGGACAGGGAGTGGAATACTGAAGCTTTCTTT
CASRDREWNTEAFF
>TRBJ2-7|NA|TRBV19|few
TGTGCCAGTAGTATCCCCGGTGGGCAGGGCGGTTGGTCCTACGAGCAGTACTTC
CASSIPGGQGGWSYEQYF
>TRBJ1-5|TRBD1|TRBV28|NA
TGTGCCAGCAGCCGGGGACAGGGCAATCAGCCCCAGCATTTT
CASSRGQGNQPQHF
>TRBJ2-7|TRBD2|TRBV7-9|NA
TGTGCCAGCAAGTCGGCGGGAGCAGTATACGAGCAGTACTTC
CASKSAGAVYEQYF
>TRBJ2-1|NA|TRBV7-2|NA
TGTGCCAGCAGCTTAGCGGAAGGGTATGAGCAGTTCTTC
CASSLAEGYEQFF
>TRBJ2-1|TRBD2|TRBV12-3/TRBV12-4|NA
TGTGCCAGCAGTCCCGGACTAGCGGGAGTCGGGCCGCAGTTCTTC
CASSPGLAGVGPQFF
>TRBJ2-3|TRBD2|TRBV20-1|few
TGCAGTGCCCCAAAGACTAGCGTGGGCACAGATACGCAGTATTTT
CSAPKTSVGTDTQYF
>TRBJ1-1|NA|TRBV6-5|NA
TGTGCCAGCAGTTACGGTTACGGGGAGGGGACTGAAGCTTTCTTT
CASSYGYGEGTEAFF
>TRBJ1-1|NA|TRBV6-2/TRBV6-3|NA
TGTGCCAGCAGCCAGACCAACACTGAAGCTTTCTTT
CASSQTNTEAFF